These 8 T cell receptor beta chains originate from one sample sequenced in a study of cytomegalovirus exposure and HLA in healthy donors. PCR was performed using 60 Vbeta and 13 Jbeta primers. The data were produced by immunoSEQ multiplex PCR, yet TCRdb's version contains in-frame clones alone and is incomplete. The sample yields approximately 85,000 clones, 60% to 75% seen once. Sequencing input: PBMCs. The source is a woman aged 35 to 49 in good health and CMV-seropositive.

V and J are TRBV4-1 and TRBJ2-7, with D maybe TRBD2 (5 bases). Trimming removed 0 bases from V and 3 bases from J, with 18 bases in between. The CDR3 spans 17 residues. Germline V CDR1 and CDR2: MGHRA, YSYEKL. CDR3 residues: CASSQDLVRDRVYEQYF. The CDR3, as DNA: TGCGCCAGCAGCCAAGATCTGGTACGGGATCGAGTCTACGAGCAGTACTTC.

This clone has only one observation. The chain is built from TRBV6-5 and TRBJ1-5; D not resolved. The CDR3 has 13 amino acids. V lost 7 bases, J lost 1 base, and 8 bases lay in between. The germline V gene encodes CDR1 MNHEY and CDR2 SVGAGI. DNA of the CDR3: TGTGCCAGCACTCCGGGGAGCAATCAGCCCCAGCATTTT. Its protein is CASTPGSNQPQHF.

The chain links TRBV5-4 to TRBJ2-5; 9 bases agree with TRBD1. After removal of 4 bases from V and 1 base from J, the junction contained 5 bases not matched to a gene. Germline V lookup: CDR1 SGHNT, CDR2 YYREEE (reference sequence). The CDR3 is 15 amino acids. The CDR3 loop is CASSTRTGAQETQYF. Written as DNA, the CDR3 is TGTGCCAGCAGCACGAGGACAGGGGCCCAAGAGACCCAGTACTTC.

The CDR3 coding sequence is TGTGCCAGTAGACGAACAGGGGGTAGGACTGAAGCTTTCTTT. Amino acid sequence: CASRRTGGRTEAFF. This chain uses TRBV19 with TRBJ1-1; TRBD1 matches 8 bases. V was pared by 6 bases and J by 5 bases, with 8 bases of the junction left unmatched. The CDR3 runs to 14 residues. Per germline, CDR1 LNHDA and CDR2 SQIVND (reference sequence).

Points on this clone: A read error may account for a junction end that differs from germline. The same CDR3 is also encoded by other DNA sequences in this sample. V usage is TRBV5-1 and J usage is TRBJ2-1; D remains unclear. The CDR3 runs to 13 residues. Germline CDR1 and CDR2: SGHRS and YFSETQ. Written as DNA, the CDR3 is TGCGCCAGCACCATGGCAGGTCTCAATGAACAGTTCTTC. Residues: CASTMAGLNEQFF.

CDR3 DNA: TGTGCCAGCAGCTTAGGAGTGTTTCAGCCCCAGCATTTT. Encoded protein: CASSLGVFQPQHF. The V and J genes are TRBV7-9 and TRBJ1-5; D remains unclear. CDR1 and CDR2 (germline): SEHNR, FQNEAQ (reference sequence). Trimming left V 1 base short and J 6 bases short, with 7 bases between. The CDR3 spans 13 residues.

This clone was seen only once. The chain has TRBV7-6 and TRBJ2-7; perhaps TRBD2 as D (6 bases). V shed 1 base and J shed 0 bases, with 13 bases lying between them. Germline V gives CDR1 SGHVS, CDR2 FNYEAQ. The CDR3 covers 16 residues. In DNA, the CDR3 is TGTGCCAGCAGCTTAGTTGGGGGTAGCGGCTCCTACGAGCAGTACTTC. Its protein is CASSLVGGSGSYEQYF. Using reference TRBV7-6 and TRBJ2-7 for the parts outside the CDR3, the full variable domain is GAGVSQSPRYKVTKRGQDVALRCDPISGHVSLYWYRQALGQGPEFLTYFNYEAQQDKSGLPNDRFSAERPEGSISTLTIQRTEQRDSAMYRCASSLVGGSGSYEQYFGPGTRLTVT.

The chain joins TRBV23-1 to TRBJ2-7; 11 bases align to TRBD1. TRBV23-1 is treated as an ORF (open reading frame) with a function not yet certain. The CDR3 has 14 residues. The junction had 2 bases not matched to a gene; V was cut back by 2 bases and J by 5 bases. In DNA, the CDR3 is TGCGCCAGCAGTCAAGGGGACAGGGGGAACGAGCAGTACTTC. It encodes CASSQGDRGNEQYF.